Below are 30 T cell receptor beta chains sequenced from a single sample in a study of blood T cell repertoires in COVID-19. Some clones are missing from TCRdb's copy, which holds only in-frame ones; the method was immunoSEQ multiplex PCR. The table includes more than 70,000 clones, around 83% detected once. Specimen: peripheral blood. These receptors originate from a woman over 75 in a cohort sampled during active or convalescent COVID-19.

V is TRBV29-1 and J is TRBJ2-4; D is unclear. There are 15 residues in the CDR3. The germline gives CDR1 SQVTM, CDR2 ANQGSEA. Trimming cost V 1 base and J 1 base, with 11 bases left between them. CDR3 DNA sequence: TGCAGCGTTGAAGGGGTGGGCCGGGCCAAAAACATTCAGTACTTC. It codes for CSVEGVGRAKNIQYF. Complete variable domain (other parts from reference TRBV29-1 and TRBJ2-4): SAVISQKPSRDICQRGTSLTIQCQVDSQVTMMFWYRQQPGQSLTLIATANQGSEATYESGFVIDKFPISRPNLTFSTLTVSNMSPEDSSIYLCSVEGVGRAKNIQYFGAGTRLSVL.

The V call is TRBV5-1, the J call TRBJ2-2; tentative D call: TRBD1 (6 bases). CDR3 length equals 15 residues. Trimming took off 0 bases at V and 7 bases at J, with 13 bases between the two ends. CDR1 is SGHRS, CDR2 YFSETQ, per germline. The CDR3 protein is CASSLDLGAGGELFF. The CDR3 DNA follows: TGCGCCAGCAGCTTGGATTTGGGGGCCGGCGGGGAGCTGTTTTTT.

Only one count was recorded for this clone. V usage is TRBV10-3 and J usage is TRBJ1-1, with D unclear. Germline lookup yields CDR1 ENHRY and CDR2 SYGVKD. V was pared by 6 bases and J by 0 bases, with 11 bases between. The CDR3 loop spans 14 amino acids. CDR3 amino acids: CAIRQGTMNTEAFF. The CDR3 region has the DNA TGTGCCATCAGACAAGGTACTATGAACACTGAAGCTTTCTTT.

This chain uses TRBV30 with TRBJ2-2, with 13 bases fitting TRBD2. The CDR3 totals 18 residues. Germline loops: CDR1 GTSNPN, CDR2 SVGIG (reference sequence). V was clipped by 2 bases and J by 4 bases; unmatched bases: 10. The CDR3 is CAWSTQRTSGRSTGELFF. For the CDR3, the DNA is TGTGCCTGGAGTACCCAGCGGACTAGCGGGAGATCCACCGGGGAGCTGTTTTTT.

The V and J genes are TRBV27 and TRBJ2-4, with TRBD1 matching 9 bases. J lost 7 bases, V lost 5 bases, and 6 bases had no gene match. Germline-derived CDR1 and CDR2 are MNHEY and SMNVEV (reference sequence). This CDR3 contains 14 residues. The CDR3 DNA reads as TGTGCCAGCAGTCCTAGGACAGGGGTGAACATTCAGTACTTC. Its protein product is CASSPRTGVNIQYF.

The chain carries TRBV6-5 and TRBJ1-1; D might be TRBD1 (6 bases). This CDR3 region has 16 residues. V was pared by 2 bases and J by 5 bases, with 18 bases between. Looked up from germline, CDR1 is MNHEY and CDR2 is SVGAGI. CDR3 nucleotides: TGTGCCAGCAGTTACGACCGGGGGGGGCGCGGAACTGAAGCTTTCTTT. It translates to CASSYDRGGRGTEAFF.

This clone was detected only a few times. The chain uses TRBV5-4 and TRBJ2-2; the match to TRBD2 covers 13 bases. This CDR3 is 16 amino acids long. Per the germline V gene, CDR1 is SGHNT and CDR2 is YYREEE (reference sequence). The V gene end was trimmed by 4 bases and the J gene end by 3 bases; junction bases not matched to a gene: 3. CDR3 bases: TGTGCCAGCAGCCCAGGACTAGCGGGAGACACCGGGGAGCTGTTTTTT. Translation gives CASSPGLAGDTGELFF.

Only a few counts were recorded for this clone. The chain carries TRBV25-1 and TRBJ2-4; TRBD2 is a possible D gene (6 bases). Between the trimmed V and J ends, which lost 6 bases and 0 bases, there was a span of 6 bases. Per the germline V gene, CDR1 is MGHDK and CDR2 is SYGVNS. This CDR3 contains 13 residues. CDR3 nucleotide sequence: TGTGCCAGCAGCGGGGGAGCCAAAAACATTCAGTACTTC. Its protein product is CASSGGAKNIQYF.

The chain has TRBV28 and TRBJ1-2; 9 nucleotides align to TRBD1. The CDR3 is 16 amino acids. The V gene's germline CDR1 is MDHEN and CDR2 SYDVKM. Trimming took 6 bases from V and 4 from J; bases not matched to a gene: 12. The CDR3 coding sequence is TGTGCCAGCAGCCCACCGAGGGGACAGGGAGCCTATGGCTACACCTTC. It codes for CASSPPRGQGAYGYTF.

J is TRBJ1-1 and V is TRBV29-1; no clear D gene. Germline V gene sequence: CDR1 SQVTM, CDR2 ANQGSEA. V lost 1 base and J 0 bases, leaving 6 bases between the germline ends. The CDR3 extends over 13 amino acids. CDR3 amino acids: CSVEGRMNTEAFF. DNA of the CDR3: TGCAGCGTTGAAGGGCGGATGAACACTGAAGCTTTCTTT.

The V and J genes are TRBV15 and TRBJ1-3, with TRBD1 matching 9 bases. Trimming cost V 5 bases and J 1 base; bases outside gene matches: 9. Germline assignment: CDR1 LNHNV and CDR2 YYDKDF (reference sequence). This CDR3 spans 17 amino acids. CDR3 residues: CATSRQTGGASGNTIYF. CDR3 sequence (DNA): TGTGCCACCAGCCGACAAACAGGGGGCGCGTCTGGAAACACCATATATTTT.

This chain connects TRBV5-1 to TRBJ2-7, with TRBD2 matching over 7 bases. This CDR3 spans 16 amino acids. V was pared by 3 bases and J by 2 bases, with 11 bases of the junction left unmatched. In germline, CDR1 is SGHRS, CDR2 YFSETQ. As DNA, the CDR3 is TGCGCCAGCAGCTCTAGTACTAGCGCCAGGACCTACGAGCAGTACTTC. Encoded protein: CASSSSTSARTYEQYF.

The V and J genes are TRBV7-6 and TRBJ2-6, with TRBD1 identical over 8 bases. This CDR3 comprises 16 residues. CDR1 SGHVS and CDR2 FNYEAQ come from the germline V gene. V trimming: 5 bases; J trimming: 0 bases; junction bases outside the gene matches: 3. In DNA, the CDR3 is TGTGCCAGCAGCATGGGACAGGCCTCTGGGGCCAACGTCCTGACTTTC. The encoded protein is CASSMGQASGANVLTF. Variable domain in full (rest from reference TRBV7-6 and TRBJ2-6): GAGVSQSPRYKVTKRGQDVALRCDPISGHVSLYWYRQALGQGPEFLTYFNYEAQQDKSGLPNDRFSAERPEGSISTLTIQRTEQRDSAMYRCASSMGQASGANVLTFGAGSRLTVL.

The chain has TRBV29-1 and TRBJ1-4; tentative D call: TRBD1 (6 bases). V lost 6 bases and J lost 2, with 13 bases in between. Per germline, CDR1 SQVTM and CDR2 ANQGSEA. This CDR3 has 14 residues. The CDR3 protein is CSVARGGTNEKLFF. In nucleotides, the CDR3 is TGCAGCGTCGCTAGGGGGGGGACTAATGAAAAACTGTTTTTT. The variable domain in full, completed from reference TRBV29-1 and TRBJ1-4, reads SAVISQKPSRDICQRGTSLTIQCQVDSQVTMMFWYRQQPGQSLTLIATANQGSEATYESGFVIDKFPISRPNLTFSTLTVSNMSPEDSSIYLCSVARGGTNEKLFFGSGTQLSVL.

The V call is TRBV5-4, the J call TRBJ2-7, with 7 bases fitting TRBD1. Germline CDR1 and CDR2: SGHNT and YYREEE (reference sequence). The CDR3 consists of 14 residues. V was pared by 2 bases and J by 1 base, with 3 bases of the junction left unmatched. Here the CDR3 reads CASSLQGISYEQYF. The CDR3 coding sequence is TGTGCCAGCAGCTTACAGGGGATATCCTACGAGCAGTACTTC.

This CDR3 is CASSPNLQGFGTDTQYF. The CDR3 DNA is TGTGCCAGTAGCCCTAACCTACAGGGATTTGGCACAGATACGCAGTATTTT. The chain links TRBV19 to TRBJ2-3; TRBD1 might be the D (6 bases). The CDR3 length is 17 residues. In germline, CDR1 is LNHDA, CDR2 SQIVND (reference sequence). The V end lost 6 bases, the J end lost 1 base, and 20 bases lay between the germline ends.

V is TRBV5-1 and J is TRBJ2-2; 9 nucleotides align to TRBD2. Germline CDR1 and CDR2: SGHRS and YFSETQ. The junction had 16 bases not matched to a gene; V was cut back by 5 bases and J by 8 bases. The CDR3 runs to 17 residues. CDR3 coding DNA: TGCGCCAGCAGTCCTAGCGGGGCCCCCCCCGCTCGGGGGGAGCTGTTTTTT. This gives the protein CASSPSGAPPARGELFF.

This clone was seen a single time. The chain carries TRBV27 and TRBJ2-7; 10 bases fit TRBD1. CDR1 MNHEY and CDR2 SMNVEV come from the germline V gene (reference sequence). Losses at the gene ends were 5 bases for V and 3 bases for J; bases not matched to a gene: 7. CDR3 length: 15 amino acids. The CDR3 loop is CASSERDRGYYEQYF. For the CDR3, the DNA is TGTGCCAGCAGTGAGAGGGACAGGGGCTACTACGAGCAGTACTTC.

The V gene is TRBV30, the J gene TRBJ2-7; TRBD2 agrees at 8 bases. Germline CDR1 is GTSNPN and CDR2 is SVGIG (reference sequence). The trim removed 2 bases at V and 3 bases at J, leaving 9 bases unmatched. The CDR3 is 15 residues long. This CDR3 reads CAWSSGSRNNYEQYF. The CDR3 region has the DNA TGTGCCTGGAGTAGCGGGAGCCGGAATAACTACGAGCAGTACTTC.

The gene calls are TRBV9 and TRBJ2-7; 9 nucleotides line up with TRBD1. This CDR3 is 15 amino acids long. Germline V gives CDR1 SGDLS, CDR2 YYNGEE. Trimming took 0 bases from V and 5 from J; bases not matched to a gene: 6. The CDR3 region is CASSVGGQGGHEQYF. The CDR3 region has the DNA TGTGCCAGCAGCGTAGGGGGACAGGGTGGCCACGAGCAGTACTTC.

This sequence joins TRBV6-1 and TRBJ2-3; 9 bases are a match to TRBD2. This CDR3 region has 16 residues. V was clipped by 2 bases and J by 4 bases; unmatched bases: 7. The germline gives CDR1 MNHNS, CDR2 SASEGT. CDR3 in amino acids: CASSEMMASGADTQYF. The CDR3 coding sequence is TGTGCCAGCAGTGAAATGATGGCTAGCGGGGCAGATACGCAGTATTTT.

The table lists this clone with a count of one. The rearrangement uses TRBV5-6 and TRBJ1-1; TRBD1 agrees at 9 bases. Germline CDR1 reads SGHDT; CDR2 reads YYEEEE. The V gene end was trimmed by 2 bases and the J gene end by 1 base; junction bases not matched to a gene: 3. The CDR3 spans 15 residues. The CDR3 protein is CASSFGTGPNTEAFF. Written as DNA, the CDR3 is TGTGCCAGCAGCTTCGGGACAGGGCCGAACACTGAAGCTTTCTTT.

This clone was observed a few times. The gene calls are TRBV29-1 and TRBJ1-2; the D is unclear. CDR3 size: 12 residues. V was cut by 4 bases and J by 7 bases, with 13 bases left in between. Germline values: CDR1 SQVTM, CDR2 ANQGSEA. The CDR3 sequence: CSVVTGMSGYTF. DNA of the CDR3: TGCAGCGTTGTCACGGGGATGAGTGGCTACACCTTC.

V is TRBV5-1 and J is TRBJ1-2; possibly TRBD1 for D (5 bases). The CDR3 is made up of 12 amino acids. Between the trimmed V and J ends, which lost 4 bases and 8 bases, there was a span of 12 bases. Germline values: CDR1 SGHRS, CDR2 YFSETQ. The CDR3 loop reads CASSDTDRGYTF. DNA for the CDR3: TGCGCCAGCAGCGATACAGACAGAGGCTACACCTTC.

The chain employs TRBV6-1 and TRBJ2-7, with D possibly matching TRBD1 (5 bases). Germline CDR1 reads MNHNS; CDR2 reads SASEGT. This CDR3 spans 13 amino acids. CDR3 amino acids: CASREDSIYEQYV. CDR3 coding DNA: TGTGCCAGCAGGGAAGACAGTATCTACGAGCAGTACGTC.

This clone showed up many times. This chain links TRBV7-8 with TRBJ2-7; TRBD2 matches 9 bases. The CDR3 has 15 amino acids. CDR1 SGHVS and CDR2 FQNEAQ come from the germline V gene. V lost 1 base to trimming and J lost 5 bases; unmatched junction nucleotides: 6. The CDR3 region has the DNA TGTGCCAGCAGCTTAGATTGGGGACTAGCAAACGAGCAGTACGTC. Its protein is CASSLDWGLANEQYV.

This clone was recorded once. The chain recombines TRBV9 with TRBJ1-2; a weak D match, TRBD1 (6 bases). The CDR3 sequence is 12 residues long. Trimming took off 3 bases at V and 8 bases at J, with 11 bases between the two ends. Germline CDR1 SGDLS, CDR2 YYNGEE. The DNA of the CDR3 is TGTGCCAGCAGCGAGGGGGAACGGGGCTACACCTTC. Protein product: CASSEGERGYTF.

The chain joins TRBV19 to TRBJ1-4; the match to TRBD1 covers 7 bases. V shed 7 bases and J 8 bases; nucleotides not matched to a gene: 10. CDR1 LNHDA and CDR2 SQIVND come from the germline V gene (reference sequence). CDR3 length: 14 residues. The CDR3 DNA reads as TGTGCCAGTACGGGGAGACAGGGTTGGGAAAAACTGTTTTTT. It is translated as CASTGRQGWEKLFF.

This rearrangement joins TRBV28 to TRBJ1-2; D might be TRBD1 (6 bases). Germline CDR1 is MDHEN and CDR2 is SYDVKM. The CDR3 has 15 amino acids. V was cut by 5 bases and J by 4 bases, with 17 bases left in between. The DNA for the CDR3 is TGTGCCAGCAGTAAAAGACAGGATCGCGCCTATGGCTACACCTTC. It codes for CASSKRQDRAYGYTF.

This clone was detected a few times. V gene TRBV11-3 combines with J gene TRBJ2-1, with D possibly TRBD1 on 6 matching bases. The germline V and J ends were trimmed by 7 bases and 8 bases, with 21 bases remaining between them. In germline, CDR1 is SGHNT, CDR2 YENEEA. This CDR3 spans 15 amino acids. The CDR3 nucleotides are TGTGCCAGCACCGCCCTTGGCAGGGGATCCCATGAGCAGTTCTTC. The encoded protein is CASTALGRGSHEQFF.